The clone carrying this TCR beta chain was seen a handful of times. The data are from a study of T cells in Graves' hyperthyroidism and ophthalmopathy. TCR beta CDR3 region amplification was performed from RNA transcripts. Carried out on the TCR CDR3, a first-round RT-PCR used the HTBI primer set. TCRdb re-called the multiplex PCR reads with MiXCR, one entry per CDR3 protein. The repertoire includes some 510,000 distinct CDR3 sequences, under 60% of them detected once, and roughly 8.2% sits in the top ten. With V trimmed by 8 bases and J by 5 bases, 8 bases remained unmatched. The CDR3 spans 14 residues. Germline V lookup: CDR1 SEHNR, CDR2 FQNEAQ (reference sequence).

This TCR derives from a woman aged 18-35 years with Graves' hyperthyroidism. The genes are TRBV7-9 and TRBJ2-5; 10 positions agree with TRBD1. The sequenced sample was peripheral blood or thyroid tissue (not recorded which). CDR3 nucleotide sequence: TGTGCCAGCCGGGACAGGGGCAATTTGGAGACCCAGTACTTC. It codes for CASRDRGNLETQYF.